The 29 T cell receptor beta chains below come from one sample, sequenced in a study of T cells in Graves' hyperthyroidism and ophthalmopathy. TCR beta CDR3 region amplification was performed from RNA transcripts. HTBI primers were used for first-round RT-PCR of the TCR CDR3. Each CDR3 protein gets one entry after TCRdb re-called the multiplex PCR reads with MiXCR. Of fewer than 300,000 distinct CDR3 sequences in the sample, less than 30% were seen once. The source material was blood. These receptors were collected from a man aged 35 to 55 with Graves' hyperthyroidism that later progressed to Graves' ophthalmopathy.

This clonotype was seen repeatedly, ten times or more. J is TRBJ2-5 and V is TRBV20-1; 12 bases align to TRBD2. Trimming took 6 bases from V and 4 from J; bases not matched to a gene: 12. CDR1 is DFQATT, CDR2 SNEGSKA, per germline (reference sequence). The CDR3 is made up of 16 amino acids. CDR3 nucleotide sequence: TGCAGTGCCGTGACTAGCGGGAGAGGAGCAGGAGAGACCCAGTACTTC. Translated, it gives CSAVTSGRGAGETQYF.

In this sample, this clonotype turned up a few times. V usage is TRBV6-2 or TRBV6-3 and J usage is TRBJ2-4; the D is unclear. This CDR3 has 17 residues. The V end was cut by 3 bases, the J end by 0 bases, with 15 bases between. Germline V gives CDR1 MNHEY, CDR2 SVGEGT. CDR3 bases: TGTGCCAGCAGTTATGGTCCTAACCTATTAGCCAAAAACATTCAGTACTTC. Translation: CASSYGPNLLAKNIQYF.

The chain is built from TRBV6-2 or TRBV6-3 and TRBJ2-7; a weak D match, TRBD2 (5 bases). This CDR3 is built from 15 residues. V lost 2 bases and J 3 bases, leaving 14 bases between the germline ends. Germline V gene sequence: CDR1 MNHEY, CDR2 SVGEGT. The CDR3 loop reads CASSYNGGVNYEQYF. The CDR3 DNA sequence: TGTGCCAGCAGTTACAACGGAGGAGTTAACTACGAGCAGTACTTC.

The V and J genes are TRBV6-2 or TRBV6-3 and TRBJ2-7, with 7 bases fitting TRBD1. This CDR3 contains 14 residues. The V gene's germline CDR1 is MNHEY and CDR2 SVGEGT. J was trimmed by 3 bases and V by 6 bases; bases with no gene match: 8. As DNA, the CDR3 is TGTGCCAGCAGACGGACAGGACTCATCTACGAGCAGTACTTC. Protein product: CASRRTGLIYEQYF.

Many counts were recorded for this clonotype. V usage is TRBV29-1 and J usage is TRBJ1-1, with no clear D. V was clipped by 6 bases and J by 1 base, with 6 bases between them. The CDR3 has 11 residues. Looked up from germline, CDR1 is SQVTM and CDR2 is ANQGSEA. CDR3 amino acids: CSVSSNTEAFF. The DNA of the CDR3 is TGCAGCGTCTCTTCGAACACTGAAGCTTTCTTT.

This clonotype was recorded many times. The chain uses TRBV7-2 and TRBJ1-5; a weak D match, TRBD1 (5 bases). The CDR3 covers 13 residues. Deletions cut 4 bases from V and 6 bases from J, with 10 bases between. CDR1 is SGHTA, CDR2 FQGNSA, per germline. CDR3 loop: CASSSGFFQPQHF. CDR3 coding DNA: TGTGCCAGCAGCTCAGGGTTCTTTCAGCCCCAGCATTTT.

This clonotype was found many times. The V and J genes are TRBV11-2 and TRBJ2-7; 14 positions match TRBD2. V shed 1 base, J shed 5 bases, and the junction held 4 bases outside the gene matches. The germline V gene encodes CDR1 SGHAT and CDR2 FQNNGV. The CDR3 totals 16 residues. DNA for the CDR3: TGTGCCAGCAGCTTAGGGGGACTAGCGGGAGCGGACGAGCAGTACTTC. The encoded protein is CASSLGGLAGADEQYF.

This clonotype was seen many times. The chain recombines TRBV5-1 with TRBJ1-1; D possibly corresponds to TRBD1 (6 bases). V was clipped by 3 bases and J by 0 bases, with 12 bases between them. The CDR3 loop spans 15 amino acids. Germline V lookup: CDR1 SGHRS, CDR2 YFSETQ. CDR3 in DNA: TGCGCCAGCAGCTGGGCCGGGACACTGAACACTGAAGCTTTCTTT. This gives the protein CASSWAGTLNTEAFF.

The chain has TRBV12-3 or TRBV12-4 and TRBJ1-5; 9 bases agree with TRBD1. CDR3 size: 15 residues. The V gene end was trimmed by 6 bases and the J gene end by 5 bases; junction bases not matched to a gene: 8. The CDR3 DNA reads as TGTGCCAGCAGGCGCGGGACAGGGAATCATCAGCCCCAGCATTTT. Translated: CASRRGTGNHQPQHF.

This chain joins TRBV28 and TRBJ2-5; TRBD1 agrees at 8 bases. This CDR3 comprises 16 residues. Trimming cost V 5 bases and J 5 bases; bases outside gene matches: 13. The V gene's germline CDR1 is MDHEN and CDR2 SYDVKM. The CDR3 coding sequence is TGTGCCAGCAGTCTGCCTGGGGCAGGGGGCCGGGAGACCCAGTACTTC. This encodes CASSLPGAGGRETQYF.

This clonotype was counted at least ten times. V and J are TRBV9 and TRBJ2-2; 9 nucleotides match TRBD2. V lost 4 bases and J lost 2; bases outside the gene matches: 6. The germline CDR1 and CDR2 sequences are SGDLS and YYNGEE. The length of the CDR3 is 16 residues. The CDR3 reads CASSRSGSSNTGELFF. CDR3 coding DNA: TGTGCCAGCAGCCGTAGCGGGAGTAGTAACACCGGGGAGCTGTTTTTT.

This clonotype was seen many times. The rearrangement joins TRBV29-1 to TRBJ1-3; D is unresolved. Germline assignment: CDR1 SQVTM and CDR2 ANQGSEA. The CDR3 loop spans 12 amino acids. The V gene lost 7 bases and the J gene lost 0 bases, with 7 bases spanning the gap. The CDR3: CSAKTSGNTIYF. Here the CDR3 DNA reads TGCAGCGCTAAGACCTCTGGAAACACCATATATTTT.

This clonotype was seen many times. The gene calls are TRBV27 and TRBJ2-7; 8 nucleotides agree with TRBD1. Per the germline V gene, CDR1 is MNHEY and CDR2 is SMNVEV (reference sequence). With V trimmed by 6 bases and J by 0 bases, 10 bases remained unmatched. The CDR3 consists of 16 residues. The chain's CDR3 is CASSHRDRGSSYEQYF. DNA for the CDR3: TGTGCCAGCAGCCACCGCGACAGGGGAAGCTCCTACGAGCAGTACTTC.

This clonotype was seen once. The rearrangement uses TRBV12-3 or TRBV12-4 and TRBJ2-5; possible D gene TRBD1, 5 bases. V lost 6 bases and J 0 bases, leaving 8 bases between the germline ends. This CDR3 has 13 residues. The CDR3 sequence: CASRTVYQETQYF. In DNA, the CDR3 is TGTGCCAGCAGGACAGTGTACCAAGAGACCCAGTACTTC.

This clonotype was counted ten times or more. The genes are TRBV29-1 and TRBJ1-1; D call uncertain. The CDR3 spans 11 residues. Germline V gene sequence: CDR1 SQVTM, CDR2 ANQGSEA. V lost 6 bases, J lost 12 bases, and 17 bases lay in between. The CDR3 coding sequence is TGCAGCGTGTTGCGGTCGGCACGGACTTTCTTT. Amino acids: CSVLRSARTFF.

The sample holds many counts of this clonotype. The chain combines TRBV24-1 with TRBJ1-2; D is perhaps TRBD1 (5 bases). The CDR3 length is 11 residues. V dropped 5 bases and J dropped 5 bases, with 5 bases sitting between them. The germline V gene has CDR1 KGHDR and CDR2 SFDVKD. The CDR3 DNA reads TGTGCCACCAGTGCAGGGTATGGCTACACCTTC. Translating gives CATSAGYGYTF.

At least ten counts were recorded for this clonotype. The gene calls are TRBV5-1 and TRBJ1-1, with a possible D match to TRBD1 (5 bases). This CDR3 has 14 residues. Trimming removed 0 bases from V and 11 bases from J, with 17 bases in between. CDR1 is SGHRS and CDR2 is YFSETQ in the germline V gene. The CDR3 nucleotides read TGCGCCAGCAGCTTGGAAGCGGGGGACCTCGGGGCTTTCTTT. Amino acid sequence: CASSLEAGDLGAFF.

This clonotype was observed many times. This rearrangement joins TRBV11-3 to TRBJ1-2; D is unresolved. In germline, CDR1 is SGHNT, CDR2 YENEEA. The germline V and J ends were trimmed by 5 bases and 5 bases, with 12 bases remaining between them. The CDR3 spans 13 residues. CDR3 sequence: CASSHPKGYGYTF. The CDR3 region has the DNA TGTGCCAGCAGCCACCCGAAGGGATATGGCTACACCTTC.

This rearrangement joins TRBV6-5 to TRBJ2-7; possible D gene TRBD2, 6 bases. This CDR3 has 16 residues. The germline CDR1 and CDR2 sequences are MNHEY and SVGAGI. V was shortened by 4 bases and J by 2 bases, with 18 bases between the two germline ends. The CDR3 loop reads CASSWGIAELTYEQYF. In DNA, the CDR3 is TGTGCCAGCAGTTGGGGGATAGCGGAATTGACCTACGAGCAGTACTTC.

This clonotype was counted many times. The J gene is TRBJ2-5, the V gene TRBV13, with TRBD1 matching 9 bases. Germline CDR1 is PRHDT and CDR2 is FYEKMQ (reference sequence). J gave up 5 bases and V 7 bases, and 5 bases lay outside the gene matches. The CDR3 consists of 13 residues. In DNA form, the CDR3 reads TGTGCCAGCACCCTAGACAGGGGGGAGACCCAGTACTTC. It is translated as CASTLDRGETQYF.

This chain uses TRBV27 with TRBJ2-5; D gene ambiguous. The CDR3 runs to 15 residues. Looked up from germline, CDR1 is MNHEY and CDR2 is SMNVEV (reference sequence). V lost 0 bases and J lost 5, with 13 bases in between. The CDR3 region has the DNA TGTGCCAGCAGTTTATCATCCGGGCGAAGGGAGACCCAGTACTTC. Translation gives CASSLSSGRRETQYF.

The V call is TRBV24-1, the J call TRBJ2-7, with 9 bases identical to TRBD1. V lost 4 bases and J lost 6; bases outside the gene matches: 9. The CDR3 runs to 15 residues. CDR1 is KGHDR, CDR2 SFDVKD, per germline. CDR3 sequence: CATSDPTSGQGEQYF. The CDR3 region has the DNA TGTGCCACCAGTGACCCTACCTCGGGACAGGGCGAGCAGTACTTC.

V gene TRBV5-5 combines with J gene TRBJ2-7, with D unresolved. The germline gives CDR1 SGHKS, CDR2 YYEKEE (reference sequence). The length of the CDR3 is 13 residues. The ends were cut back, 4 bases at V and 0 bases at J, with 8 bases in the middle. CDR3 DNA: TGTGCCAGCAGCGGAGCTTACTCCTACGAGCAGTACTTC. Protein: CASSGAYSYEQYF.

The chain carries TRBV12-3 or TRBV12-4 and TRBJ2-5; either TRBD1 or TRBD2 may fit D (5 bases each). V lost 6 bases to trimming and J lost 4 bases, with 18 bases between them. The CDR3 covers 15 residues. DNA of the CDR3: TGTGCCAGCAGCCGTTCGAGGGGATACTCAGAGACCCAGTACTTC. This gives the protein CASSRSRGYSETQYF.

The CDR3 DNA is TGTGCCAGTAGTATAGTGACAGGTTGGACTGAAGCTTTCTTT. Encoded protein: CASSIVTGWTEAFF. The chain couples TRBV19 to TRBJ1-1; possibly TRBD1 for D (6 bases). Trimming stripped 1 base from V and 5 bases from J, with 11 bases between. The germline CDR1 and CDR2 sequences are LNHDA and SQIVND (reference sequence). This CDR3 contains 14 residues.

This clonotype was seen ten or more times. The chain links TRBV29-1 to TRBJ2-2; TRBD1 aligns across 9 bases. Losses at the gene ends were 7 bases for V and 0 bases for J; bases not matched to a gene: 12. The CDR3 runs 17 residues. CDR1 is SQVTM, CDR2 ANQGSEA, per germline. CDR3 amino acids: CSGRGVGQGPNTGELFF. The CDR3 coding sequence is TGCAGCGGGAGGGGAGTCGGACAGGGGCCGAACACCGGGGAGCTGTTTTTT.

The chain joins TRBV10-3 to TRBJ2-7, with D possibly called TRBD1 or TRBD2 (6 bases each). From germline, CDR1 is ENHRY and CDR2 SYGVKD. Trimming took 7 bases from V and 0 from J, leaving 13 bases between them. There are 14 residues in the CDR3. The chain's CDR3 is CAITPGADSYEQYF. The DNA for the CDR3 is TGTGCCATCACCCCGGGGGCCGACTCCTACGAGCAGTACTTC.

Here the CDR3 reads CASSYIPGKSDGYTF. The CDR3 nucleotides are TGTGCCAGCAGTTACATTCCAGGGAAATCCGATGGCTACACCTTC. The rearrangement links TRBV6-2 or TRBV6-3 to TRBJ1-2, with a weak D call TRBD1 (5 bases). The CDR3 sequence is 15 residues long. V gave up 2 bases and J gave up 6 bases, with 16 bases separating them. In germline, CDR1 is MNHEY, CDR2 SVGEGT.

In its sample, this clonotype was seen a few times. This chain uses TRBV20-1 with TRBJ2-5; unclear D gene. V was pared by 6 bases and J by 3 bases, with 11 bases between. This CDR3 contains 12 residues. CDR1 and CDR2 from the germline V gene are DFQATT and SNEGSKA (reference sequence). For the CDR3, the DNA is TGCAGTGCCATGTCCCCGAAAGAGACCCAGTACTTC. It encodes CSAMSPKETQYF.